The clone carrying this TCR beta chain has more than one count but fewer than ten. Its cognate antigen is unknown. Specified time point: sample taken at primary tumor resection. In each case, whole RNA from tumor, nontumor lung or frozen PBMC was sequenced unsorted. This CDR3 region has 14 residues. The V gene lost 0 bases and the J gene lost 4 bases, with 8 bases spanning the gap. CDR1 is LNHNV and CDR2 is YYDKDF in the germline V gene (reference sequence). The data were obtained in a study of spatial heterogeneity in lung cancer. At the level of the study: Averaged across combinations, each unique TCR and UMI pairing appeared more than ten times in raw reads, which were uncorrected. Points from the study as a whole: Expanded TCRs that were ubiquitous or regional had counts tracking ubiquitous and regional nonsynonymous mutations, respectively. Mutation tallies in tumors tracked expanded intratumoral alpha and beta TCR counts.

TCRdb analysed the 5' RACE reads with MiXCR anew, one entry per CDR3 protein. The repertoire consists of about 100,000 distinct CDR3 sequences, with around 4.8% occurring once and the leading ten covering approximately 22%. This TCR was recovered from a male donor with early-stage non-small cell lung cancer. Source: lung tumor tissue, taken at surgery. This rearrangement joins TRBV15 to TRBJ2-3; D not certain. CDR3: CATSRESRPDTQYF. The CDR3 DNA reads as TGTGCCACCAGCAGAGAGAGCCGGCCAGATACGCAGTATTTT.